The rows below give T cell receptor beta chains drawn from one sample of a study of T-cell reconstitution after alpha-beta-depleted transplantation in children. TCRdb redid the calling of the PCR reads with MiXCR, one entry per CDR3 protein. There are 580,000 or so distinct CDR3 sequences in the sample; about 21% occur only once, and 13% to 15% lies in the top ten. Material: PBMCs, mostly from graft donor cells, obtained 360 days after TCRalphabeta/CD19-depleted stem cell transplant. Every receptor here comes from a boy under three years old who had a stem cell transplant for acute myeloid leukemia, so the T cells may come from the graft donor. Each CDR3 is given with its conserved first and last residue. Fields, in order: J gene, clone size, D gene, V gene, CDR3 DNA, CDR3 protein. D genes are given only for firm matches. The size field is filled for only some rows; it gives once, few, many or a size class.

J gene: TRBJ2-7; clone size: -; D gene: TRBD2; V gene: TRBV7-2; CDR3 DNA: TGTGCCAGCAGCTTAGCGCGGGGGGGGCACGAGCAGTACTTC; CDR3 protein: CASSLARGGHEQYF
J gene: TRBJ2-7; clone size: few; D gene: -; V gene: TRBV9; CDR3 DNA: TGTGCCAGCAGCGTAGGGGCGGATTCCTACGAGCAGTACTTC; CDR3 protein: CASSVGADSYEQYF
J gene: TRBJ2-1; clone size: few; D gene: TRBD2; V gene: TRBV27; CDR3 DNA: TGTGCCAGCAGTTTAGCTAGCGGGGGGGCTCGGAATGAGCAGTTCTTC; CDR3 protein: CASSLASGGARNEQFF
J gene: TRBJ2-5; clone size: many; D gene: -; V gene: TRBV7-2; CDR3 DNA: TGTGCCAGCAGCTCCCTAGCGACCGGGACTTCGAGGGAGACCCAGTACTTC; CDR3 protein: CASSSLATGTSRETQYF
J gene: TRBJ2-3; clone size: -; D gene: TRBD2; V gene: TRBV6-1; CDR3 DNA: TGTGCCAGCAGTAGTTCGGGGGGGACCCTCATGGCGCAGTATTTT; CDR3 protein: CASSSSGGTLMAQYF
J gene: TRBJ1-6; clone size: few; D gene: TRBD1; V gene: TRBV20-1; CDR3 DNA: TGCAGTGCTAGAGAAGGCCTAGACAGGGATAATTCACCCCTCCACTTT; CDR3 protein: CSAREGLDRDNSPLHF
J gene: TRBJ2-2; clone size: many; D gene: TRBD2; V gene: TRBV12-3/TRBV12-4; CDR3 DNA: TGTGCCAGCAGTTTAAGGCCCCTAGCGGGGGTTGGGGAGCTGTTTTTT; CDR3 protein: CASSLRPLAGVGELFF
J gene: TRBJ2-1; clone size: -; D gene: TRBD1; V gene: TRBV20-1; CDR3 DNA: TGCAGTGCTGCCGGGGACAGGGGTTACAATGAGCAGTTCTTC; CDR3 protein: CSAAGDRGYNEQFF
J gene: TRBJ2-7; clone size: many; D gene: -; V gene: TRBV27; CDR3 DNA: TGTGCCAGCAGTCCGGACAGTACCTACGAGCAGTACTTC; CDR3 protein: CASSPDSTYEQYF
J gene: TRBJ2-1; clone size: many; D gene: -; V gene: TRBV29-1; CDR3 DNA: TGCAGCGTTGTGTTGACCGGTGAGCAGTTCTTC; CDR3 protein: CSVVLTGEQFF
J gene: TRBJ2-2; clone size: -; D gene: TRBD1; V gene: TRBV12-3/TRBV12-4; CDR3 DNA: TGTGCCAGCAGGGGACAGGGGGGAGCGGGGGAGCTGTTTTTT; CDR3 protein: CASRGQGGAGELFF